A single sample gave rise to the 18 T cell receptor beta chains below, sequenced in a study of T-cell memory formation after mild COVID-19. TCRdb independently ran MiXCR on the 5' RACE reads; one entry per CDR3 protein. The data contain around 440,000 distinct CDR3 sequences, around a sixth of them singletons. The sequencing sample was made of PBMCs or a T cell subset sorted from them (not recorded which). These receptors were taken from an adult woman who had mild COVID-19 (a few samples of this study predate the infection). Cell type and time point are not known.

The V gene is TRBV7-9, the J gene TRBJ2-1; TRBD1 or TRBD2 may be the D gene (6 bases each). Looked up from germline, CDR1 is SEHNR and CDR2 is FQNEAQ (reference sequence). The CDR3 has 15 residues. V was pared by 2 bases and J by 2 bases, with 10 bases between. This chain's CDR3 is CASSLSGAAYNEQFF. For the CDR3, the DNA is TGTGCCAGCAGCTTATCGGGGGCAGCCTACAATGAGCAGTTCTTC.

This clonotype was counted a few times. The rearrangement links TRBV15 to TRBJ2-7; D ambiguous. Trimming cost V 0 bases and J 6 bases, with 6 bases left between them. CDR3 length: 12 residues. The germline V gene has CDR1 LNHNV and CDR2 YYDKDF (reference sequence). As DNA, the CDR3 is TGTGCCACCAGCAGAGATGAGATCGAGCAGTACTTC. Its translation is CATSRDEIEQYF.

This clonotype appeared many times. The chain recombines TRBV18 with TRBJ2-7; D is unresolved. This CDR3 is 13 amino acids long. V was cut by 3 bases and J by 0 bases, with 6 bases left in between. Germline CDR1 and CDR2: KGHSH and LQKENI. Here the CDR3 DNA reads TGTGCCAGCTCACCCCCCGTCTCCTACGAGCAGTACTTC. It codes for CASSPPVSYEQYF.

The CDR3 DNA is TGCGCCAGCACCAGGGAGGGTAACGTGTACACCGGGGAGCTGTTTTTT. Translating it yields CASTREGNVYTGELFF. V is TRBV4-1 and J is TRBJ2-2; 7 bases align to TRBD2. This CDR3 has 16 amino acids. The germline V gene has CDR1 MGHRA and CDR2 YSYEKL. J was trimmed by 3 bases and V by 7 bases; bases with no gene match: 11.

This chain's CDR3 is CASSHEAGPTAEKLFF. The CDR3 DNA follows: TGCGCCAGCAGCCACGAGGCCGGGCCAACGGCTGAAAAACTGTTTTTT. The chain has TRBV4-3 and TRBJ1-4; D gene uncertain. Germline loops: CDR1 LGHNA, CDR2 YSLEER. This CDR3 contains 16 residues. The ends were cut back, 3 bases at V and 7 bases at J, with 18 bases in the middle.

This clonotype was seen only a few times. V usage is TRBV4-2 and J usage is TRBJ2-3; the match to TRBD1 covers 9 bases. Germline-derived CDR1 and CDR2 are LGHNA and YNFKEQ. The J segment lost 3 bases and the V segment lost 3 bases, leaving 1 base of the junction unmatched. The CDR3 length is 14 residues. The CDR3 is CASSHGTGTDTQYF. DNA for the CDR3: TGTGCCAGCAGCCACGGGACAGGGACAGATACGCAGTATTTT.

This clonotype came up a few times. The chain is built from TRBV7-8 and TRBJ2-7, with D perhaps TRBD2 (5 bases). CDR1 and CDR2 (germline): SGHVS, FQNEAQ. This CDR3 is built from 14 residues. The germline V and J ends were trimmed by 5 bases and 3 bases, with 14 bases remaining between them. CDR3 bases: TGTGCCAGCAGCCGCCAGCAGGAGGTCTACGAGCAGTACTTC. Translated, it gives CASSRQQEVYEQYF.

V is TRBV4-1 and J is TRBJ2-7; 7 bases match TRBD2. Per germline, CDR1 MGHRA and CDR2 YSYEKL. The CDR3 length is 15 residues. With 3 bases clipped from V and 3 bases from J, the junction kept 8 bases outside the gene matches. CDR3 sequence reads: CASSQGSGEHYEQYF. DNA for the CDR3: TGCGCCAGCAGCCAGGGAAGCGGGGAGCACTACGAGCAGTACTTC.

This clonotype has more than one count but fewer than ten. CDR3 sequence (DNA): TGCGCCAGCAGCTTGGGGCTAGCTGTAGCCAAAAACATTCAGTACTTC. Its translation: CASSLGLAVAKNIQYF. The chain recombines TRBV5-1 with TRBJ2-4; maybe TRBD2 (5 bases). Germline V gives CDR1 SGHRS, CDR2 YFSETQ. Deletions cut 0 bases from V and 0 bases from J, with 10 bases between. The length of the CDR3 is 16 residues.

This chain joins TRBV6-2 or TRBV6-3 and TRBJ2-5; D is unresolved. Trimming stripped 0 bases from V and 0 bases from J, with 11 bases between. This CDR3 has 16 residues. Germline V lookup: CDR1 MNHEY, CDR2 SVGEGT. The CDR3 loop is CASSYSGVRYQETQYF. The CDR3 region has the DNA TGTGCCAGCAGTTACTCAGGCGTCCGGTACCAAGAGACCCAGTACTTC.

The rearrangement joins TRBV6-5 to TRBJ2-1; 9 bases match TRBD1. CDR1 and CDR2 (germline): MNHEY, SVGAGI. The CDR3 has 15 amino acids. V was clipped by 6 bases and J by 2 bases; unmatched bases: 5. In DNA, the CDR3 is TGTGCCAGCAGAGCCGGGACAGGGCCCTACAATGAGCAGTTCTTC. This codes for CASRAGTGPYNEQFF.

The chain joins TRBV7-9 to TRBJ2-1; 10 nucleotides line up with TRBD1. Germline CDR1 and CDR2: SEHNR and FQNEAQ (reference sequence). Losses at the gene ends were 7 bases for V and 7 bases for J; bases not matched to a gene: 10. CDR3 length: 15 amino acids. CDR3 DNA: TGTGCCAGCACCCGCTCCGGACAGGGGGTAAATGAGCAGTTCTTC. Encoded protein: CASTRSGQGVNEQFF.

Concerning this clonotype: A much bigger clone sits one base away, suggesting this may be a read error. The rearrangement uses TRBV7-9 and TRBJ1-6; 8 bases align to TRBD1. The germline CDR1 and CDR2 sequences are SEHNR and FQNEAQ (reference sequence). The CDR3 sequence is 16 residues long. Written as DNA, the CDR3 is TGTGCCGGCAGCTCCGGACAGGGTTTCTATAATTCACCCCTCCACTTT. Its protein is CAGSSGQGFYNSPLHF.

The chain is built from TRBV2 and TRBJ1-3; 7 bases match TRBD1. Germline values: CDR1 SNHLY, CDR2 FYNNEI. CDR3 length: 15 amino acids. Germline trimming cut 7 bases from V and 2 bases from J; bases unmatched to any gene: 8. Here the CDR3 DNA reads TGTGCCAGCAAACGAGACAGGGACCCTGGAAACACCATATATTTT. Residues: CASKRDRDPGNTIYF.

This chain links TRBV7-6 with TRBJ2-5; D possibly corresponds to TRBD2 (5 bases). The CDR3 has 14 residues. Germline V lookup: CDR1 SGHVS, CDR2 FNYEAQ. Trimming removed 1 base from V and 4 bases from J, with 10 bases in between. CDR3: CASSLEGVLETQYF. CDR3 nucleotide sequence: TGTGCCAGCAGCTTAGAGGGAGTTTTAGAGACCCAGTACTTC.

The chain combines TRBV5-1 with TRBJ2-3, with D tentatively TRBD2 (6 bases). CDR1 SGHRS and CDR2 YFSETQ come from the germline V gene. Trimming took off 4 bases at V and 4 bases at J, with 16 bases between the two ends. The length of the CDR3 is 15 residues. CDR3 bases: TGCGCCAGCAGCCCGGTACTAGCCAGAGCAGATACGCAGTATTTT. It translates to CASSPVLARADTQYF.

This clonotype was seen many times. The rearrangement joins TRBV12-3 or TRBV12-4 to TRBJ2-3; tentatively, D is TRBD2 (6 bases). V was trimmed by 5 bases and J by 7 bases, leaving 19 bases between them. The CDR3 has 15 residues. CDR3 nucleotide sequence: TGTGCCAGCAGTCCTATGACTAGGAGGCCTTATACGCAGTATTTT. This encodes CASSPMTRRPYTQYF.

This clonotype was seen only a few times. This chain links TRBV6-4 with TRBJ2-5; possibly TRBD1 or TRBD2 for D (6 bases each). Germline values: CDR1 MRHNA, CDR2 SNTAGT. The CDR3 runs to 13 residues. With 5 bases removed from V and 5 bases from J, the gap between germline ends came to 12 bases. The chain's CDR3 is CASSSDSGETQYF. The CDR3 bases are TGTGCCAGCAGTTCGGACAGCGGGGAGACCCAGTACTTC.